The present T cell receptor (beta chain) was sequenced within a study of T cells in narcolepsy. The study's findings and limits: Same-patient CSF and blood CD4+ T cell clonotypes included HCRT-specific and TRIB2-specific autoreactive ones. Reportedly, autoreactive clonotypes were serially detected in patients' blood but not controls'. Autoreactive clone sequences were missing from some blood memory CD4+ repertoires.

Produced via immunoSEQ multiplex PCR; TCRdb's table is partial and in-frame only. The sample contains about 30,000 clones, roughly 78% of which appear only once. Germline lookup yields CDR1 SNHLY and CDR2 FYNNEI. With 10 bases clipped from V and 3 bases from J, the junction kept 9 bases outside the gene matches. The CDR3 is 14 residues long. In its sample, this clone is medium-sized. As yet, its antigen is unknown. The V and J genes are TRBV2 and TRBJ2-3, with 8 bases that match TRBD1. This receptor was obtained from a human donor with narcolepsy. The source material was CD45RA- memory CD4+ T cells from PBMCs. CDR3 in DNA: TGTGCCACTAAACCGGGACAGGTTACAGATACGCAGTATTTT. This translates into CATKPGQVTDTQYF.